This T cell receptor beta chain was documented in a study of T-cell memory formation after mild COVID-19. General study results and limits: Pre-infection memory already had some responding clones, implying cross-reactive memory joined. Contracting clones localized mainly to CM and EM when CD4+ and mainly to EMRA when CD8+. Later expanders leaned CD4+, whereas clones that contracted between day 15 and 85 were balanced CD4/CD8. Whether day 37 second-wave clones are SARS-CoV-2-specific was not confirmed.

On this clonotype: What it binds is unknown.

Via MiXCR, TCRdb re-called the 5' RACE reads, giving one row per CDR3 protein. The table lists 410,000 or so distinct CDR3 sequences, around 22% of them singletons, with roughly 14% in the top ten. The receptor's source is an adult woman who had mild COVID-19 (a few samples of this study predate the infection). Cell type and time point are not known. Sequenced sample: PBMCs or a T cell subset sorted from them (not recorded which).

The CDR3 DNA reads TGTGCCAGCAGCCAGGCCCTTCCCGGGGCTGGGGCCAACGTCCTGACTTTC. The encoded protein is CASSQALPGAGANVLTF. The V and J genes are TRBV7-3 and TRBJ2-6, with D tentatively TRBD2 (5 bases). Trimming left V 5 bases short and J 2 bases short, with 16 bases between. CDR3 size: 17 residues. Per germline, CDR1 SGHTA and CDR2 FQGTGA.